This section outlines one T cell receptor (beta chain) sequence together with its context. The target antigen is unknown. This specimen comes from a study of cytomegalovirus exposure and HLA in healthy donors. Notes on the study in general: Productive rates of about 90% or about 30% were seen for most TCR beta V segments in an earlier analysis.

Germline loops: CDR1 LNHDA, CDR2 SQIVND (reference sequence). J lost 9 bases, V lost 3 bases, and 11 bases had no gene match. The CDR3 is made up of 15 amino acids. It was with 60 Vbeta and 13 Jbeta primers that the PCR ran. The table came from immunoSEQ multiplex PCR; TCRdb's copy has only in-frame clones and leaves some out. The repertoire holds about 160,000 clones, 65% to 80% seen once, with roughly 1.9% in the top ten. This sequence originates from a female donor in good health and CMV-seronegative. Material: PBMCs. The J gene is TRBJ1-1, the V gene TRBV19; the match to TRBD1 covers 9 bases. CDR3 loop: CASSIPTGGKIKAFF. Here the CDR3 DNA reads TGTGCCAGTAGTATCCCGACAGGGGGGAAAATAAAAGCTTTCTTT.